This T cell receptor beta chain was sequenced in a study of cytomegalovirus exposure and HLA in healthy donors. Germline CDR1 and CDR2: SNHLY and FYNNEI. The ends were cut back, 7 bases at V and 8 bases at J, with 15 bases in the middle. CDR3 length equals 13 residues. The PCR employed 60 Vbeta primers together with 13 Jbeta primers. The protocol was immunoSEQ multiplex PCR, while the TCRdb copy is restricted to in-frame clones and leaves out a portion. The sample has 150,000 to 200,000 clones, less than 90% seen once; the top ten hold around 0.27%. The sequence came from a boy younger than 18 in good health and CMV-seronegative. The sample was PBMCs. The V gene is TRBV2, the J gene TRBJ2-1; possible D gene TRBD2, 6 bases. The CDR3 DNA reads as TGTGCCAGCAATGCGGGGTCCGCGGATGAGCAGTTCTTC. Protein sequence: CASNAGSADEQFF.